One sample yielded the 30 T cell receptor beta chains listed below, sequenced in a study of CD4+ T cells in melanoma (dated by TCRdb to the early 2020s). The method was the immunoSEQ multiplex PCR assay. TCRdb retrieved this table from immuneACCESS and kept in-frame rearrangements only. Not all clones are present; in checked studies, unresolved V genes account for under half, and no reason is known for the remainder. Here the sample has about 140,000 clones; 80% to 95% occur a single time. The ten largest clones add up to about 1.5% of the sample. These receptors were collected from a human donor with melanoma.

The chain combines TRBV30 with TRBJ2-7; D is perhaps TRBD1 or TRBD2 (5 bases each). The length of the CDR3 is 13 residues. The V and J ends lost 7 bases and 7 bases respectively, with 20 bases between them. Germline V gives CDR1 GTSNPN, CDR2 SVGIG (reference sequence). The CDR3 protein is CAFGAQGMGEQYF. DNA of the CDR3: TGTGCCTTCGGGGCCCAGGGCATGGGGGAGCAGTACTTC. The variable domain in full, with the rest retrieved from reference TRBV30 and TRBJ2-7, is SQTIHQWPATLVQPVGSPLSLECTVEGTSNPNLYWYRQAAGRGLQLLFYSVGIGQISSEVPQNLSASRPQDRQFILSSKKLLLSDSGFYLCAFGAQGMGEQYFGPGTRLTVT.

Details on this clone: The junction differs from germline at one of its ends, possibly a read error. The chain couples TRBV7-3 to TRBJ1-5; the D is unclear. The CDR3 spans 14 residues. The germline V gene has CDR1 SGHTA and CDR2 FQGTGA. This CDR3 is CASSLTGSNQPQHF. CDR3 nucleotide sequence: TGTGCCAGCAGTTTAACGGGGTCCAATCAGCCCCAGCATTTT.

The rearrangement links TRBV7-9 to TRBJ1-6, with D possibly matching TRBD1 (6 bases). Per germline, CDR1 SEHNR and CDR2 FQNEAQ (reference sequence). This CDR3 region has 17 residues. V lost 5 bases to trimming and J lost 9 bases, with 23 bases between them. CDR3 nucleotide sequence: TGTGCCAGCAGCCCCGGGGGCTCGGTAGGATCGTTTTCACCCCTCCACTTT. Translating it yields CASSPGGSVGSFSPLHF.

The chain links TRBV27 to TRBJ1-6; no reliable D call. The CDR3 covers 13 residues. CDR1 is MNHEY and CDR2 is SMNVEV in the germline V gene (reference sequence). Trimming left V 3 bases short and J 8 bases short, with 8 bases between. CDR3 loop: CASSFMRDSPLHF. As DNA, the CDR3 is TGTGCCAGCAGTTTTATGAGGGATTCACCCCTCCACTTT.

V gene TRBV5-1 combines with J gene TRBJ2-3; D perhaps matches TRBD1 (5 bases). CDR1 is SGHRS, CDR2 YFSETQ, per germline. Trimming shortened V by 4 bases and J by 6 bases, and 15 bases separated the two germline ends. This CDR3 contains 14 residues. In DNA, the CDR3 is TGCGCCAGCAGCCTGCTTAGGGGTACGGATACGCAGTATTTT. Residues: CASSLLRGTDTQYF.

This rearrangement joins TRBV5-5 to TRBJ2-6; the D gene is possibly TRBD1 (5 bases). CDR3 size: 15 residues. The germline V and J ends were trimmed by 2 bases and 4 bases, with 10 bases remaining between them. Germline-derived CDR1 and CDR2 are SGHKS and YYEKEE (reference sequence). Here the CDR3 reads CASSLQALGANVLTF. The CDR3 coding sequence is TGTGCCAGCAGCTTACAGGCTCTGGGGGCCAACGTCCTGACTTTC. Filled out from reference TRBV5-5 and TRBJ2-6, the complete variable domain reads DAGVTQSPTHLIKTRGQQVTLRCSPISGHKSVSWYQQVLGQGPQFIFQYYEKEERGRGNFPDRFSARQFPNYSSELNVNALLLGDSALYLCASSLQALGANVLTFGAGSRLTVL.

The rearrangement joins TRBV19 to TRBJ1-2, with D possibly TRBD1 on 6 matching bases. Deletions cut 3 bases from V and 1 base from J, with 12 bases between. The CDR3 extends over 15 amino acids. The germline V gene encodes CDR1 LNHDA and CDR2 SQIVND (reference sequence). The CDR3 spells CASSIGRGLNYGYTF. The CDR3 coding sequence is TGTGCCAGTAGTATCGGCAGGGGCCTTAACTATGGCTACACCTTC.

The CDR3 nucleotides are TGCGCCAGCAGCCTGGCGGTGGCGGGGGCTCCAGATACGCAGTATTTT. It encodes CASSLAVAGAPDTQYF. This sequence joins TRBV5-1 and TRBJ2-3, with a possible D match to TRBD2 (7 bases). The germline V and J ends were trimmed by 4 bases and 4 bases, with 19 bases remaining between them. Per the germline V gene, CDR1 is SGHRS and CDR2 is YFSETQ. CDR3 length: 16 residues.

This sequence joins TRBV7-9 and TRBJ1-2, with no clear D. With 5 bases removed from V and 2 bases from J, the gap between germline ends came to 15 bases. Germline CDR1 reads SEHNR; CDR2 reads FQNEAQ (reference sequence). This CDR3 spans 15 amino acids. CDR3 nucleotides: TGTGCCAGCAGCCCCGGAGGAGTAGCGAACTATGGCTACACCTTC. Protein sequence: CASSPGGVANYGYTF.

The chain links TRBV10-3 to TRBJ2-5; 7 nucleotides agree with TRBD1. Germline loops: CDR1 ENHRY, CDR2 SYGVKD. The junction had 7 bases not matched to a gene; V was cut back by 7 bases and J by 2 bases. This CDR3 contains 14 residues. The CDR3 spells CAIKQTGSQETQYF. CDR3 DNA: TGTGCCATCAAGCAGACAGGGTCGCAAGAGACCCAGTACTTC.

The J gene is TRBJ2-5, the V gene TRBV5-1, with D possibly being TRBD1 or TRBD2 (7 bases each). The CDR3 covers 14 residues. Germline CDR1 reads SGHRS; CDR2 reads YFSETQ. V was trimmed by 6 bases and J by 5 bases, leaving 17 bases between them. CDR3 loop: CASTTGGGQETQYF. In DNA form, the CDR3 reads TGCGCCAGCACCACGGGCGGGGGACAGGAGACCCAGTACTTC. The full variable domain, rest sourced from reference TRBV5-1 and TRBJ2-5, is KAGVTQTPRYLIKTRGQQVTLSCSPISGHRSVSWYQQTPGQGLQFLFEYFSETQRNKGNFPGRFSGRQFSNSRSEMNVSTLELGDSALYLCASTTGGGQETQYFGPGTRLLVL.

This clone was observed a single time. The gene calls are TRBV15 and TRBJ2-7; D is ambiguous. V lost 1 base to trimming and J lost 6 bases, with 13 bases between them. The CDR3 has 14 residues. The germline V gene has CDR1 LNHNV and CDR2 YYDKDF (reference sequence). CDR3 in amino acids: CATSRAGVPLEQYF. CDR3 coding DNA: TGTGCCACCAGCAGAGCAGGAGTCCCCCTCGAGCAGTACTTC.

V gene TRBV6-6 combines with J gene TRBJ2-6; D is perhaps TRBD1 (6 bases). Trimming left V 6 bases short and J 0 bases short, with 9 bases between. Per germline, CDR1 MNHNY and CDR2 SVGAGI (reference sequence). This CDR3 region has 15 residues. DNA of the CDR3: TGTGCCAGCAGACAGGGTAGCTCTGGGGCCAACGTCCTGACTTTC. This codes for CASRQGSSGANVLTF.

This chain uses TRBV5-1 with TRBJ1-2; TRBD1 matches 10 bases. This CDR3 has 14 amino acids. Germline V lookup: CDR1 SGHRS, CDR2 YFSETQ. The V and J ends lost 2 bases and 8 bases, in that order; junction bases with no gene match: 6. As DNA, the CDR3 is TGCGCCAGCAGCTTTCGCGGGACAGGGGAAGGCTACACCTTC. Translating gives CASSFRGTGEGYTF.

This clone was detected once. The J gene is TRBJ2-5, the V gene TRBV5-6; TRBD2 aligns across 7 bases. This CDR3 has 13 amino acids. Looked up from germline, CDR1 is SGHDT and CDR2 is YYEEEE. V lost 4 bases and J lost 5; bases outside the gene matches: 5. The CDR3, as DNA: TGTGCCAGCAGCGTGAGCGGGGCGGAGACCCAGTACTTC. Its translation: CASSVSGAETQYF.

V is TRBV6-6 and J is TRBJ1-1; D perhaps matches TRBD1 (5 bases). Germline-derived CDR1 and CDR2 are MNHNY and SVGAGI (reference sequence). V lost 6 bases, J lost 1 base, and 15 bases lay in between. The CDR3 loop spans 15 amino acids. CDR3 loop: CASSRGQGRNTEAFF. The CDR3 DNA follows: TGTGCCAGCAGCCGAGGACAAGGGCGGAACACTGAAGCTTTCTTT.

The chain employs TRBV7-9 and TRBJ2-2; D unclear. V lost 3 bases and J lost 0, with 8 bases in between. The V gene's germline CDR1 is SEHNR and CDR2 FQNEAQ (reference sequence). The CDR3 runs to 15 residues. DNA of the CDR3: TGTGCCAGCAGCTTTGCGACGGCGAACACCGGGGAGCTGTTTTTT. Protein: CASSFATANTGELFF.

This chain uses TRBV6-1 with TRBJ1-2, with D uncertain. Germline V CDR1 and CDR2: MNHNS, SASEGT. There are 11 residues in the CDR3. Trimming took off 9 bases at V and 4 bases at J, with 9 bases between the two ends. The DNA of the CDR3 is TGTGCCAGTACCCAGCTCTATGGCTACACCTTC. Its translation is CASTQLYGYTF.

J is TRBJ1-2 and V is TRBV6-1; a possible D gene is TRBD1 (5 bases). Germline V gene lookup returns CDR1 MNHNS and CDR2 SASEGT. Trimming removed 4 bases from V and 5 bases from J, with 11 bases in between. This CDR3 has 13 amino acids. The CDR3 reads CASSGDSLYGYTF. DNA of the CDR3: TGTGCCAGCAGTGGCGACAGCCTATATGGCTACACCTTC.

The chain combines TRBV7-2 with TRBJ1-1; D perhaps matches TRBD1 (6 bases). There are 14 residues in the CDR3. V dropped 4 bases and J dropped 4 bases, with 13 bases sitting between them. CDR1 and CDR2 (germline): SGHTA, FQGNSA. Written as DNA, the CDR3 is TGTGCCAGCAGCTCGTCAGGGGCTATCACTGAAGCTTTCTTT. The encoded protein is CASSSSGAITEAFF.

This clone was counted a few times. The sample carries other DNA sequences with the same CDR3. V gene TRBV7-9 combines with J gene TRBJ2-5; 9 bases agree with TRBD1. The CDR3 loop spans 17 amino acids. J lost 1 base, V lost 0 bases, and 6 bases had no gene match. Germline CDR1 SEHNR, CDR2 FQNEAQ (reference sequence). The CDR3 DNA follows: TGTGCCAGCAGCTTAGCTCGGACAGGGGAACTCCAAGAGACCCAGTACTTC. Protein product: CASSLARTGELQETQYF. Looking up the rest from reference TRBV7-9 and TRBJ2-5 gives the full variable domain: DTGVSQNPRHKITKRGQNVTFRCDPISEHNRLYWYRQTLGQGPEFLTYFQNEAQLEKSRLLSDRFSAERPKGSFSTLEIQRTEQGDSAMYLCASSLARTGELQETQYFGPGTRLLVL.

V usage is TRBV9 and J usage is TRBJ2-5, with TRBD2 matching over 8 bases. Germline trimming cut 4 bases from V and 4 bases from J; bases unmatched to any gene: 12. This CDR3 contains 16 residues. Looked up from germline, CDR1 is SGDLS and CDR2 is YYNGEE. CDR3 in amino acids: CASSPQVGLVPETQYF. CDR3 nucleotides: TGTGCCAGCAGCCCCCAAGTGGGACTAGTCCCAGAGACCCAGTACTTC.

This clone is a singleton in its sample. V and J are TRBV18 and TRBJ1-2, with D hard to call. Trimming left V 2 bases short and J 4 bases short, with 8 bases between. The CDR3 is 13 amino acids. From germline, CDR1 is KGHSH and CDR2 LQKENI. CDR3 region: CASSPISSYGYTF. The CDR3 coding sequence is TGTGCCAGCTCACCAATCAGCAGCTATGGCTACACCTTC.

This chain's CDR3 is CASSQLKARERNTIYF. The CDR3, as DNA: TGTGCCAGCAGCCAACTAAAGGCACGCGAAAGAAACACCATATATTTT. The genes are TRBV14 and TRBJ1-3; D ambiguous. Germline CDR1 reads SGHDN; CDR2 reads FVKESK. The CDR3 is 16 residues long. The V end was cut by 2 bases, the J end by 5 bases, with 16 bases between.

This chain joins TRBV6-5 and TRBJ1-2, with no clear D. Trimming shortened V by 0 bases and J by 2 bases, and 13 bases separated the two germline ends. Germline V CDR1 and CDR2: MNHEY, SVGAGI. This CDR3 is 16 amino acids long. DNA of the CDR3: TGTGCCAGCAGTTACTCCTCCTCGGGGAACAACTATGGCTACACCTTC. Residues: CASSYSSSGNNYGYTF.

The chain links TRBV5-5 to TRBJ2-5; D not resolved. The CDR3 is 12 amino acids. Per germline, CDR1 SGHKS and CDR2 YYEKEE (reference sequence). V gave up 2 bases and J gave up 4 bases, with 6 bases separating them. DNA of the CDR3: TGTGCCAGCAGCTTCGCAGCAGAGACCCAGTACTTC. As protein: CASSFAAETQYF. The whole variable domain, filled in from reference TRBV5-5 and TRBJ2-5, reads DAGVTQSPTHLIKTRGQQVTLRCSPISGHKSVSWYQQVLGQGPQFIFQYYEKEERGRGNFPDRFSARQFPNYSSELNVNALLLGDSALYLCASSFAAETQYFGPGTRLLVL.

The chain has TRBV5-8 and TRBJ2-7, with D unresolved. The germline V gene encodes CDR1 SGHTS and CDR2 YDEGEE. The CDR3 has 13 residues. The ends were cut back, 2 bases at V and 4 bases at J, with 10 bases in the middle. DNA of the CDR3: TGTGCCAGCAGCTTCGGAAGTTTTTACGAGCAGTACTTC. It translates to CASSFGSFYEQYF. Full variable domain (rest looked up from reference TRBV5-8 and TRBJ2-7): EAGVTQSPTHLIKTRGQQATLRCSPISGHTSVYWYQQALGLGLQFLLWYDEGEERNRGNFPPRFSGRQFPNYSSELNVNALELEDSALYLCASSFGSFYEQYFGPGTRLTVT.

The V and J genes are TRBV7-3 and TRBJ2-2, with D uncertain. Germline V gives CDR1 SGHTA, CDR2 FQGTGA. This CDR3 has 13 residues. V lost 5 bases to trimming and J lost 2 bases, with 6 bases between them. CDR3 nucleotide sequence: TGTGCCAGCAGCCATGGAAACACCGGGGAGCTGTTTTTT. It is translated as CASSHGNTGELFF.

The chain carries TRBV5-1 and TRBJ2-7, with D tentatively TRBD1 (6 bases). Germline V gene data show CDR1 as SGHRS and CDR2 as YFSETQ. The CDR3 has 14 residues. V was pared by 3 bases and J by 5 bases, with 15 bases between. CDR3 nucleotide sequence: TGCGCCAGCAGCTCAACGCTCCAGGGGAACGAGCAGTACTTC. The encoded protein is CASSSTLQGNEQYF.

CDR3 DNA sequence: TGCGCCAGCAGCTTGGCAGGGACGGACGTTTTCGGGGATGAGCAGTTCTTC. Encoded protein: CASSLAGTDVFGDEQFF. The chain recombines TRBV5-1 with TRBJ2-1, with D tentatively TRBD1 or TRBD2 (5 bases each). The germline V and J ends were trimmed by 0 bases and 8 bases, with 21 bases remaining between them. Germline V gives CDR1 SGHRS, CDR2 YFSETQ. This CDR3 spans 17 amino acids.